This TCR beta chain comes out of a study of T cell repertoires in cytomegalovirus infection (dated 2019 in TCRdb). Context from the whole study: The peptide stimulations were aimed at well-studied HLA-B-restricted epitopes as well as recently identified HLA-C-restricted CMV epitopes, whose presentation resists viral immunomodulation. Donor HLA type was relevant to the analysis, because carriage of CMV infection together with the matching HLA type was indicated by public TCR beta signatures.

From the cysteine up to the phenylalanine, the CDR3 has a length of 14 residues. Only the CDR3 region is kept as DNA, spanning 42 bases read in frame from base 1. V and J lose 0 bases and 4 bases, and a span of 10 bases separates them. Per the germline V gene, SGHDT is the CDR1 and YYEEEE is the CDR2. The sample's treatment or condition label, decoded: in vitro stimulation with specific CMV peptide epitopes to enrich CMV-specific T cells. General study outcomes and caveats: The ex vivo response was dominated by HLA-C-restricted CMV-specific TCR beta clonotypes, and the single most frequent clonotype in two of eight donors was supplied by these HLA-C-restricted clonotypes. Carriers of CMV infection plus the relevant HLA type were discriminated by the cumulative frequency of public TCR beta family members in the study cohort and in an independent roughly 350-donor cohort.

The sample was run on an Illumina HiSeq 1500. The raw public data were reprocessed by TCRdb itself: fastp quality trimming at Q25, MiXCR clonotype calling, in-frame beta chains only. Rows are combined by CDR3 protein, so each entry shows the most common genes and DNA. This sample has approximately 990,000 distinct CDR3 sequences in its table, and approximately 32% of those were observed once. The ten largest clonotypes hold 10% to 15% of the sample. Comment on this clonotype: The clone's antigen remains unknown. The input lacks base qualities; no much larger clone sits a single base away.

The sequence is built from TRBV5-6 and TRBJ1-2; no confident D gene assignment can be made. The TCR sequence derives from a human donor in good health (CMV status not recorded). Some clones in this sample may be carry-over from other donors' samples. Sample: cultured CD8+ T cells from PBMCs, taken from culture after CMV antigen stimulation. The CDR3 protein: CASSLASGVYGYTF. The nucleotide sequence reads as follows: TGTGCCAGCAGCTTGGCGTCCGGGGTCTATGGCTACACCTTC.